This section outlines one TCR beta chain sequence together with its context. This record comes from a study of blood T cell repertoires in COVID-19. Across the study: The samples span acute and convalescent COVID-19 from the United States, Italy and Spain. Sample material is recorded as cDNA or gDNA derived from T cells, B-cell-depleted T cells, or PBMCs.

Produced via immunoSEQ multiplex PCR; TCRdb's table is partial and in-frame only. This table has about 250,000 clones, 85% to 90% appearing once. The V end was cut by 7 bases, the J end by 6 bases, with 12 bases between. CDR3 length: 13 residues. Germline V CDR1 and CDR2: MGHDK, SYGVNS. The chain couples TRBV25-1 to TRBJ1-4; D gene ambiguous. The clonotype was recovered from an older man with acute or convalescent COVID-19. Material: peripheral blood. CDR3 sequence (DNA): TGTGCCAGCAACAAGATCGAAGATGAAAAACTGTTTTTT. This codes for CASNKIEDEKLFF.